This record concerns one T cell receptor (beta chain) sequence. Its antigen is unidentified. The junction shows a germline mismatch at one end, possibly a read error. The V gene's germline CDR1 is SGHTA and CDR2 FQGNSA. This CDR3 region has 14 residues. This record belongs to a study of response to subunit inactivated influenza vaccine. Study conclusions and caveats: Only a handful of new T cells, the authors suggested, are recruited with each seasonal influenza vaccination.

TCRdb fed the RT-PCR reads into MiXCR, producing one record per CDR3 protein. The sample has over 750,000 distinct CDR3 sequences; about 20% are singletons. The sequencing here drew on PBMCs from blood, taken roughly 5 days after vaccination. The TCR originated in a man over 45 who received an inactivated influenza vaccine. V is TRBV7-2 and J is TRBJ2-5, with 7 bases lining up with TRBD1. The CDR3 DNA follows: TGTGCCAGCAGCTTTCGATACAGGGGAGAGGCCCAGTACTTC. It yields the protein CASSFRYRGEAQYF.